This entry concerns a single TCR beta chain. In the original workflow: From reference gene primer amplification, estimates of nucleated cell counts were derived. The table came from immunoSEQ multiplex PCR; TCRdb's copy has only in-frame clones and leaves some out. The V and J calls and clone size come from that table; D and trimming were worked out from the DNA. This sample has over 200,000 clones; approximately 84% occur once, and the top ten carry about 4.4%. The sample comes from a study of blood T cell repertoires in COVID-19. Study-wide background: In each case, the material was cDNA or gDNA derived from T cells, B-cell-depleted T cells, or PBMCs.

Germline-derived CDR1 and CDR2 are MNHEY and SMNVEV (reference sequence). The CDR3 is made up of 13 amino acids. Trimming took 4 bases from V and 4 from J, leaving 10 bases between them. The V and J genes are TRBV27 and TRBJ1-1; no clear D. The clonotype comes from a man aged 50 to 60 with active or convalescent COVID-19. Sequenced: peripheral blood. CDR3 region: CASSYTRGTEAFF. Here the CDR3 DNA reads TGTGCCAGCAGTTACACGCGGGGCACTGAAGCTTTCTTT.